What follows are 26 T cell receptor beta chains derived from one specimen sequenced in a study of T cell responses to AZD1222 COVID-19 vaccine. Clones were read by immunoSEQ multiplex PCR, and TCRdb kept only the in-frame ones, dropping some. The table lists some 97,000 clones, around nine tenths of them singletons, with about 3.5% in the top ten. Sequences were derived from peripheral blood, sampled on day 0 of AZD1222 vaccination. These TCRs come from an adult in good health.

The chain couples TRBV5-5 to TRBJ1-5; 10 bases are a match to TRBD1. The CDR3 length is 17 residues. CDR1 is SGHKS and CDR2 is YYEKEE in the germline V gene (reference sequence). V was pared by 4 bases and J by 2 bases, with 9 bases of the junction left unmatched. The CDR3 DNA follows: TGTGCCAGCAGCCCAGCGCCGGGACAGGGGCGCAATCAGCCCCAGCATTTT. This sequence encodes CASSPAPGQGRNQPQHF. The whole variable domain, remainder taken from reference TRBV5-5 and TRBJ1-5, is DAGVTQSPTHLIKTRGQQVTLRCSPISGHKSVSWYQQVLGQGPQFIFQYYEKEERGRGNFPDRFSARQFPNYSSELNVNALLLGDSALYLCASSPAPGQGRNQPQHFGDGTRLSIL.

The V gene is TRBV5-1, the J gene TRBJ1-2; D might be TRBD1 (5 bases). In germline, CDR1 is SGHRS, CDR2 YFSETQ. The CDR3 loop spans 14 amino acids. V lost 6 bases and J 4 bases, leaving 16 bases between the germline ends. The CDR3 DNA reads TGCGCCAGCACCAGGGAAGAAGTGGGCTATGGCTACACCTTC. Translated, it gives CASTREEVGYGYTF.

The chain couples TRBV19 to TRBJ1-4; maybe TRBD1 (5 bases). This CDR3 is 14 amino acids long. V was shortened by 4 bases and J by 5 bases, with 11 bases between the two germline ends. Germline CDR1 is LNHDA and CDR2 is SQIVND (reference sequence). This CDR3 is CASSRIEGNEKLFF. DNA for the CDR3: TGTGCCAGTAGTAGAATCGAGGGGAATGAAAAACTGTTTTTT.

As DNA, the CDR3 is TGTGCCAGCAGCCCTCTTGGGGGCTCTTACGAGCAGTACTTC. As protein: CASSPLGGSYEQYF. The chain links TRBV6-2 or TRBV6-3 to TRBJ2-7; D is perhaps TRBD1 (6 bases). The CDR3 totals 14 residues. Trimming removed 6 bases from V and 4 bases from J, with 16 bases in between. Per the germline V gene, CDR1 is MNHEY and CDR2 is SVGEGT.

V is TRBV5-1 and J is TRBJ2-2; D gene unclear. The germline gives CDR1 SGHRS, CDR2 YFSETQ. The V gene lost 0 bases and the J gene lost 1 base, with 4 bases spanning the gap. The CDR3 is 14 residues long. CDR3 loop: CASSLGGNTGELFF. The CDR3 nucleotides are TGCGCCAGCAGCTTGGGGGGGAACACCGGGGAGCTGTTTTTT.

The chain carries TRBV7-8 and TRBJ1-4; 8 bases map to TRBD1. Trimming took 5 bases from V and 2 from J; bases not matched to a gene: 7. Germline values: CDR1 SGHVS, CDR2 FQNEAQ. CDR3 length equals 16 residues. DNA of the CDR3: TGTGCCAGCAGCCGGGACAGGTTTAAGACTAATGAAAAACTGTTTTTT. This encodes CASSRDRFKTNEKLFF.

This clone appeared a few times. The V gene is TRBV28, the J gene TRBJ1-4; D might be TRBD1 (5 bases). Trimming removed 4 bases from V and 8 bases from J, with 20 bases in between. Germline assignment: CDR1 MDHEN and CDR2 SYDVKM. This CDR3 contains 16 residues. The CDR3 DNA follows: TGTGCCAGCAGTTCGTCCGGACAAACCCGGAACGAAAAACTGTTTTTT. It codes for CASSSSGQTRNEKLFF.

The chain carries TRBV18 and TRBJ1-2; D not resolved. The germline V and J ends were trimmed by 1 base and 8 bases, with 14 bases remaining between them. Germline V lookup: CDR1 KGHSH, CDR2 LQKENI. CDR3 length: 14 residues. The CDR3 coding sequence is TGTGCCAGCTCACCACGAGTGAACAGTGAAGGCTACACCTTC. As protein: CASSPRVNSEGYTF.

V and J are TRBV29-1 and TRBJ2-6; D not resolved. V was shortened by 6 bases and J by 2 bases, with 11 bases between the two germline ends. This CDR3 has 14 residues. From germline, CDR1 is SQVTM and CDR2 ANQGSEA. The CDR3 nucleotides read TGCAGCGTATCGAACGAACCTGGGGCCAACGTCCTGACTTTC. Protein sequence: CSVSNEPGANVLTF. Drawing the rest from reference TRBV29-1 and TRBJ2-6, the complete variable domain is SAVISQKPSRDICQRGTSLTIQCQVDSQVTMMFWYRQQPGQSLTLIATANQGSEATYESGFVIDKFPISRPNLTFSTLTVSNMSPEDSSIYLCSVSNEPGANVLTFGAGSRLTVL.

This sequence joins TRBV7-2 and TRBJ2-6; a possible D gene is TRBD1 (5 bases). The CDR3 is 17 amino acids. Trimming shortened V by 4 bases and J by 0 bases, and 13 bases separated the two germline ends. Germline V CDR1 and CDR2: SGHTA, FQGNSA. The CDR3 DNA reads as TGTGCCAGCAGCTCCCAGACAGTTAGCTCTGGGGCCAACGTCCTGACTTTC. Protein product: CASSSQTVSSGANVLTF. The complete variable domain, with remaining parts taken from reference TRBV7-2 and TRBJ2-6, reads GAGVSQSPSNKVTEKGKDVELRCDPISGHTALYWYRQSLGQGLEFLIYFQGNSAPDKSGLPSDRFSAERTGGSVSTLTIQRTQQEDSAVYLCASSSQTVSSGANVLTFGAGSRLTVL.

The CDR3 loop is CASSQDRSGGKVTF. CDR3 coding DNA: TGTGCCAGCAGCCAAGACCGGTCAGGGGGCAAAGTCACCTTC. The chain couples TRBV3-1 (or the pseudogene TRBV3-2) to TRBJ1-2; 8 bases match TRBD1. Germline V CDR1 and CDR2: LGHDT, YNNKEL (reference sequence). Trimming removed 0 bases from V and 13 bases from J; junction bases left unmatched: 10. This CDR3 has 14 residues.

The CDR3 DNA follows: TGCGCCAGCAGCCCCTCGACCGGACAGCACTCCTATAATTCACCCCTCCACTTT. Protein: CASSPSTGQHSYNSPLHF. The chain joins TRBV4-3 to TRBJ1-6; the D gene is possibly TRBD1 (6 bases). In germline, CDR1 is LGHNA, CDR2 YSLEER. V lost 4 bases and J lost 0, with 16 bases in between. The CDR3 consists of 18 residues.

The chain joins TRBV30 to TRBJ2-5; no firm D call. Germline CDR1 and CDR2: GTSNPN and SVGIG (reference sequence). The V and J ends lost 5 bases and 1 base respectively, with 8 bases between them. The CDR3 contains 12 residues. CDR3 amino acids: CAWARTQETQYF. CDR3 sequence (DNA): TGTGCCTGGGCTCGGACCCAAGAGACCCAGTACTTC.

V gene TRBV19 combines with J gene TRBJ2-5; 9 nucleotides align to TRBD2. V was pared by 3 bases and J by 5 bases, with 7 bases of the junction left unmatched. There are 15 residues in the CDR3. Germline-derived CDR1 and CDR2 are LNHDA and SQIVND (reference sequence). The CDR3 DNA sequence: TGTGCCAGTAGTATGTCCGGACTAGCGAGGGAGACCCAGTACTTC. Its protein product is CASSMSGLARETQYF.

In DNA form, the CDR3 reads TGTGCCAGCAGCTTGGCCGGGGGGAACACCGGGGAGCTGTTTTTT. This sequence encodes CASSLAGGNTGELFF. The chain has TRBV5-6 and TRBJ2-2, with TRBD2 as a possible D gene (6 bases). This CDR3 is 15 amino acids long. Trimming took 0 bases from V and 1 from J, leaving 7 bases between them. Looked up from germline, CDR1 is SGHDT and CDR2 is YYEEEE.

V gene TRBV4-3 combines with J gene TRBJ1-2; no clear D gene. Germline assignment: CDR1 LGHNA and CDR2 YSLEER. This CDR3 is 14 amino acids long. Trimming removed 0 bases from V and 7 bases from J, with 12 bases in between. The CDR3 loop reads CASSQDARSSGYTF. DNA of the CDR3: TGCGCCAGCAGCCAAGATGCCCGGTCGAGTGGCTACACCTTC.

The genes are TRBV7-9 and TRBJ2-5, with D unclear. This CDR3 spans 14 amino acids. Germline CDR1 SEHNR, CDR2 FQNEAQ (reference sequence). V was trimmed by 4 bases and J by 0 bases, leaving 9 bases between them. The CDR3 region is CASSWASYQETQYF. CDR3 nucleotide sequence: TGTGCCAGCAGCTGGGCCTCGTACCAAGAGACCCAGTACTTC.

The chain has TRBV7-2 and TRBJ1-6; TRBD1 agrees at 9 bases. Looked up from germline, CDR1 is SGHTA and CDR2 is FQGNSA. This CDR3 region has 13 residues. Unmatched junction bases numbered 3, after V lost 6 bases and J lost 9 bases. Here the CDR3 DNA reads TGTGCCAGCAGGGGGACAGGGTTTTCACCCCTCCACTTT. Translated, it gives CASRGTGFSPLHF.

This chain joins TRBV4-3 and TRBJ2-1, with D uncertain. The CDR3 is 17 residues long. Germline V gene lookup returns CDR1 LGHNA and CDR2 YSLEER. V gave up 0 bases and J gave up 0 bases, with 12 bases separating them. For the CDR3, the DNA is TGCGCCAGCAGCCAAGATATCATCTCTAGCTCCTACAATGAGCAGTTCTTC. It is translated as CASSQDIISSSYNEQFF.

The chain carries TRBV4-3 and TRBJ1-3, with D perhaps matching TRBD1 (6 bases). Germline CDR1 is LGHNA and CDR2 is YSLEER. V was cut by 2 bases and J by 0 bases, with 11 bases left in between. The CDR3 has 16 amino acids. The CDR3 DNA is TGCGCCAGCAGCCAATTCCTCAGGGGCTCTGGAAACACCATATATTTT. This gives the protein CASSQFLRGSGNTIYF.

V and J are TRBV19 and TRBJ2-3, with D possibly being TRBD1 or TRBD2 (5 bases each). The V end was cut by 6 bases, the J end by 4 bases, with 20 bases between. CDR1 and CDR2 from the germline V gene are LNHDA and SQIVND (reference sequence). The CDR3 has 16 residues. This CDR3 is CASRGTGTPKADTQYF. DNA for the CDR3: TGTGCCAGTAGAGGGACGGGGACCCCTAAGGCAGATACGCAGTATTTT. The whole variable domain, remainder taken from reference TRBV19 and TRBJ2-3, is DGGITQSPKYLFRKEGQNVTLSCEQNLNHDAMYWYRQDPGQGLRLIYYSQIVNDFQKGDIAEGYSVSREKKESFPLTVTSAQKNPTAFYLCASRGTGTPKADTQYFGPGTRLTVL.

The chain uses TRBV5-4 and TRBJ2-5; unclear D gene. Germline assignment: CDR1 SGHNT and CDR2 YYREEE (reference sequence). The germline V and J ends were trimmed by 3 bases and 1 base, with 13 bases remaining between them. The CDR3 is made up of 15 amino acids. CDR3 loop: CASSSRTPGQETQYF. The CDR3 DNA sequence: TGTGCCAGCAGCTCGCGAACTCCGGGCCAAGAGACCCAGTACTTC.

The CDR3 reads CASSPSFTGELFF. As DNA, the CDR3 is TGTGCCAGCTCCCCCTCCTTCACCGGGGAGCTGTTTTTT. The rearrangement uses TRBV18 and TRBJ2-2; D is uncertain. CDR1 and CDR2 from the germline V gene are KGHSH and LQKENI. The CDR3 extends over 13 amino acids. V was cut by 6 bases and J by 4 bases, with 9 bases left in between. Full variable domain (remainder filled in from reference TRBV18 and TRBJ2-2): NAGVMQNPRHLVRRRGQEARLRCSPMKGHSHVYWYRQLPEEGLKFMVYLQKENIIDESGMPKERFSAEFPKEGPSILRIQQVVRGDSAAYFCASSPSFTGELFFGEGSRLTVL.

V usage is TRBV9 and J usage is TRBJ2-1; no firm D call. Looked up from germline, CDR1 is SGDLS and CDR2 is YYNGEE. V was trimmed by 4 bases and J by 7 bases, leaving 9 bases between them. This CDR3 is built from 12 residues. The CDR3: CASSRSGNEQFF. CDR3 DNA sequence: TGTGCCAGCAGCCGTAGTGGGAATGAGCAGTTCTTC.

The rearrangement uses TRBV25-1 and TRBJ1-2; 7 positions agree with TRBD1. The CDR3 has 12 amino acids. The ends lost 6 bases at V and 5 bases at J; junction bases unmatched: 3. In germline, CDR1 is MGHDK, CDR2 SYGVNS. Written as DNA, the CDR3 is TGTGCCAGCAGGACAGGGACTTATGGCTACACCTTC. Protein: CASRTGTYGYTF.

CDR3 nucleotides: TGTGCCAGTAGTATAGATCCCCCGGGACAGGGGGCCTCCGGGGAGCTGTTTTTT. Translated, it gives CASSIDPPGQGASGELFF. The chain joins TRBV19 to TRBJ2-2, with 12 bases aligning to TRBD1. Germline values: CDR1 LNHDA, CDR2 SQIVND (reference sequence). The CDR3 is made up of 18 amino acids. Germline trimming cut 0 bases from V and 6 bases from J; bases unmatched to any gene: 8. Complete variable domain (other parts from reference TRBV19 and TRBJ2-2): DGGITQSPKYLFRKEGQNVTLSCEQNLNHDAMYWYRQDPGQGLRLIYYSQIVNDFQKGDIAEGYSVSREKKESFPLTVTSAQKNPTAFYLCASSIDPPGQGASGELFFGEGSRLTVL.